The 24 T cell receptor beta chains below come from one sample, sequenced in a study of response to subunit inactivated influenza vaccine. From the RT-PCR reads, TCRdb called clonotypes with MiXCR, one entry per CDR3 protein. In the table there are about 530,000 distinct CDR3 sequences, about an eighth of which are singletons. The sequencing here drew on PBMCs from blood, taken 40 to 50 days after vaccination. All receptors derive from a man aged 50-60 years who received an inactivated influenza vaccine.

There are many counts of this clonotype. This chain joins TRBV12-3 or TRBV12-4 and TRBJ2-5, with D possibly TRBD1 on 5 matching bases. Trimming left V 3 bases short and J 3 bases short, with 8 bases between. The CDR3 is made up of 13 amino acids. Written as DNA, the CDR3 is TGTGCCAGCAGTTTCAGCAGGGAAGAGACCCAGTACTTC. This encodes CASSFSREETQYF.

At least ten counts were recorded for this clonotype. The chain combines TRBV5-1 with TRBJ2-2, with 9 bases that match TRBD1. This CDR3 has 15 amino acids. J gave up 4 bases and V 4 bases, and 5 bases lay outside the gene matches. The germline V gene encodes CDR1 SGHRS and CDR2 YFSETQ. The CDR3 sequence is CASSPGTGFTGELFF. DNA for the CDR3: TGCGCCAGCAGCCCCGGGACAGGGTTCACCGGGGAGCTGTTTTTT.

This chain joins TRBV4-1 and TRBJ2-7, with 7 bases identical to TRBD1. Germline V gene data show CDR1 as MGHRA and CDR2 as YSYEKL. The V segment lost 3 bases and the J segment 2 bases; nucleotides outside the gene matches: 7. The CDR3 is 15 amino acids. In nucleotides, the CDR3 is TGCGCCAGCAGCCACCTGGACAGGAATCCCTACGAGCAGTACTTC. Protein: CASSHLDRNPYEQYF.

The DNA of the CDR3 is TGTGCCAGCAGTGAAAGTCTGAACGGGAGTTACAATGAGCAGTTCTTC. Amino acid sequence: CASSESLNGSYNEQFF. The genes are TRBV6-1 and TRBJ2-1; a weak D match, TRBD2 (6 bases). In germline, CDR1 is MNHNS, CDR2 SASEGT. V was cut by 2 bases and J by 4 bases, with 15 bases left in between. The CDR3 spans 16 residues.

The sample holds many counts of this clonotype. This chain connects TRBV27 to TRBJ1-2; D is unclear. The length of the CDR3 is 14 residues. Germline V gives CDR1 MNHEY, CDR2 SMNVEV (reference sequence). V was trimmed by 8 bases and J by 2 bases, leaving 15 bases between them. The CDR3 region has the DNA TGTGCCAGCGCCAGGACGAATGCCAACTATGGCTACACCTTC. This translates into CASARTNANYGYTF.

This clonotype was seen a handful of times. V usage is TRBV14 and J usage is TRBJ2-7, with D maybe TRBD1 (7 bases). Germline V gene data show CDR1 as SGHDN and CDR2 as FVKESK. The CDR3 is made up of 14 amino acids. Trimming took off 2 bases at V and 6 bases at J, with 14 bases between the two ends. The CDR3 spells CASSQFSGGSEQYF. The CDR3 region has the DNA TGTGCCAGCAGCCAATTCTCAGGGGGGAGCGAGCAGTACTTC.

V usage is TRBV12-3 or TRBV12-4 and J usage is TRBJ1-3; no reliable D call. This CDR3 spans 12 amino acids. Trimming removed 5 bases from V and 4 bases from J, with 6 bases in between. In nucleotides, the CDR3 is TGTGCCAGCAGTACACAGGGAAACACCATATATTTT. This gives the protein CASSTQGNTIYF.

V gene TRBV6-1 combines with J gene TRBJ2-7; the D gene could be TRBD1 or TRBD2 (5 bases each). In germline, CDR1 is MNHNS, CDR2 SASEGT. The CDR3 length is 15 residues. The V and J ends lost 6 bases and 4 bases respectively, with 19 bases between them. The CDR3 spells CASSQTLLGGYEQYF. The CDR3 nucleotides are TGTGCCAGCAGCCAAACGCTACTTGGGGGATACGAGCAGTACTTC.

This clonotype was observed a few times. The chain carries TRBV7-2 and TRBJ2-7; D remains unclear. This CDR3 spans 14 amino acids. Per the germline V gene, CDR1 is SGHTA and CDR2 is FQGNSA. V shed 5 bases and J shed 6 bases, with 17 bases lying between them. The CDR3 coding sequence is TGTGCCAGCAGCCCCTATGTTGGGTTGGGCGAGCAGTACTTC. This codes for CASSPYVGLGEQYF. Based on the CDR3 plus reference TRBV7-2 and TRBJ2-7, the full variable domain is GAGVSQSPSNKVTEKGKDVELRCDPISGHTALYWYRQSLGQGLEFLIYFQGNSAPDKSGLPSDRFSAERTGGSVSTLTIQRTQQEDSAVYLCASSPYVGLGEQYFGPGTRLTVT.

This clonotype was observed a few times. The rearrangement links TRBV5-1 to TRBJ1-2; tentatively, D is TRBD1 (6 bases). V dropped 0 bases and J dropped 8 bases, with 14 bases sitting between them. The CDR3 consists of 14 residues. Germline CDR1 reads SGHRS; CDR2 reads YFSETQ. CDR3 in amino acids: CASSLAGGGNGYTF. In nucleotides, the CDR3 is TGCGCCAGCAGCTTGGCCGGAGGGGGAAACGGCTACACCTTC. The whole variable domain, filled in from reference TRBV5-1 and TRBJ1-2, reads KAGVTQTPRYLIKTRGQQVTLSCSPISGHRSVSWYQQTPGQGLQFLFEYFSETQRNKGNFPGRFSGRQFSNSRSEMNVSTLELGDSALYLCASSLAGGGNGYTFGSGTRLTVV.

This clonotype was counted between two and nine times. The chain couples TRBV7-2 to TRBJ2-7; tentative D call: TRBD2 (6 bases). Per the germline V gene, CDR1 is SGHTA and CDR2 is FQGNSA. V gave up 1 base and J gave up 7 bases, with 14 bases separating them. The CDR3 runs to 14 residues. The CDR3 DNA reads TGTGCCAGCAGCTTAGATTGGGGCGCGGGGGAGCAGTACTTC. This encodes CASSLDWGAGEQYF.

This sequence joins TRBV2 and TRBJ2-7, with TRBD2 identical over 13 bases. The CDR3 extends over 14 amino acids. Looked up from germline, CDR1 is SNHLY and CDR2 is FYNNEI. V lost 6 bases to trimming and J lost 9 bases; unmatched junction nucleotides: 8. The CDR3 DNA reads as TGTGCCAGCAGGGACCGACTAGCGGGAGGTTCGCAGTACTTC. Protein: CASRDRLAGGSQYF.

This clonotype was observed a handful of times. This chain connects TRBV6-2 or TRBV6-3 to TRBJ2-2; TRBD1 aligns across 7 bases. J gave up 0 bases and V 2 bases, and 6 bases lay outside the gene matches. CDR1 is MNHEY and CDR2 is SVGEGT in the germline V gene. This CDR3 has 17 amino acids. CDR3 residues: CASSYGNRGSNTGELFF. CDR3 nucleotide sequence: TGTGCCAGCAGTTACGGGAACAGGGGTTCGAACACCGGGGAGCTGTTTTTT.

This clonotype was recorded at least ten times. The chain joins TRBV18 to TRBJ2-5; 7 positions match TRBD1. Germline V CDR1 and CDR2: KGHSH, LQKENI. CDR3 size: 15 residues. Trimming cost V 3 bases and J 3 bases; bases outside gene matches: 7. Here the CDR3 reads CASSPPMGQKETQYF. CDR3 DNA sequence: TGTGCCAGCTCACCGCCTATGGGACAGAAAGAGACCCAGTACTTC.

Ten or more counts support this clonotype. J is TRBJ2-1 and V is TRBV7-2; TRBD1 agrees at 7 bases. After removal of 5 bases from V and 9 bases from J, the junction contained 13 bases not matched to a gene. The CDR3 consists of 15 residues. Germline assignment: CDR1 SGHTA and CDR2 FQGNSA. The CDR3 nucleotides read TGTGCCAGCAGCCCCGACAGGGCCTTAGCGAGTGAGCAGTTCTTC. It yields the protein CASSPDRALASEQFF.

The CDR3 loop reads CASSQGRREAFF. In DNA form, the CDR3 reads TGCGCCAGCAGCCAAGGGCGCAGGGAAGCTTTCTTT. The chain combines TRBV4-3 with TRBJ1-1; no definite D call. Trimming removed 1 base from V and 8 bases from J, with 8 bases in between. This CDR3 is 12 amino acids long. Germline-derived CDR1 and CDR2 are LGHNA and YSLEER.

The gene calls are TRBV7-2 and TRBJ1-6, with 7 bases that match TRBD1. V shed 5 bases, J shed 8 bases, and the junction held 12 bases outside the gene matches. Germline V gene lookup returns CDR1 SGHTA and CDR2 FQGNSA. This CDR3 has 16 amino acids. The chain's CDR3 is CASSPFRAGQHSPLHF. In DNA form, the CDR3 reads TGTGCCAGCAGCCCCTTTCGTGCGGGACAGCATTCACCCCTCCACTTT.

This clonotype came up a few times. CDR3 coding DNA: TGCAGTGCTAGATCCGTAAACACCGGGGAGCTGTTTTTT. Translated: CSARSVNTGELFF. The chain is built from TRBV20-1 and TRBJ2-2; D call uncertain. The CDR3 extends over 13 amino acids. In germline, CDR1 is DFQATT, CDR2 SNEGSKA (reference sequence). The V end lost 2 bases, the J end lost 2 bases, and 6 bases lay between the germline ends.

Only a few counts were recorded for this clonotype. The CDR3 sequence: CASSQGLAGTYNEQFF. In DNA form, the CDR3 reads TGCGCCAGCAGCCAAGGACTAGCGGGGACATACAATGAGCAGTTCTTC. V gene TRBV4-3 combines with J gene TRBJ2-1; 11 positions agree with TRBD2. The CDR3 has 16 amino acids. V was pared by 1 base and J by 4 bases, with 3 bases of the junction left unmatched. Germline V gene sequence: CDR1 LGHNA, CDR2 YSLEER.

The chain employs TRBV6-1 and TRBJ2-2; possible D gene TRBD1, 6 bases. Germline V CDR1 and CDR2: MNHNS, SASEGT. The CDR3 sequence is 17 residues long. V shed 6 bases and J shed 0 bases, with 17 bases lying between them. CDR3 sequence: CASRWGTGTPNTGELFF. The CDR3 DNA reads TGTGCCAGCAGATGGGGAACCGGGACACCGAACACCGGGGAGCTGTTTTTT.

The rearrangement uses TRBV4-1 and TRBJ2-1, with 11 bases aligning to TRBD2. Germline V CDR1 and CDR2: MGHRA, YSYEKL. This CDR3 is 14 amino acids long. J gave up 15 bases and V 1 base, and 8 bases lay outside the gene matches. CDR3 sequence: CASSQVLAGGPRFF. The CDR3 DNA follows: TGCGCCAGCAGCCAAGTATTAGCGGGGGGGCCTCGGTTCTTC.

The gene calls are TRBV3-1 and TRBJ1-2; 9 nucleotides align to TRBD1. V shed 3 bases and J 3 bases; nucleotides not matched to a gene: 5. This CDR3 region has 15 residues. CDR1 and CDR2 (germline): LGHDT, YNNKEL (reference sequence). CDR3 DNA sequence: TGTGCCAGCAGCCACCGGACAGGGGTCGACTATGGCTACACCTTC. Translation: CASSHRTGVDYGYTF. Full variable domain (rest looked up from reference TRBV3-1 and TRBJ1-2): DTAVSQTPKYLVTQMGNDKSIKCEQNLGHDTMYWYKQDSKKFLKIMFSYNNKELIINETVPNRFSPKSPDKAHLNLHINSLELGDSAVYFCASSHRTGVDYGYTFGSGTRLTVV.

The rearrangement links TRBV7-2 to TRBJ2-2, with D uncertain. Germline values: CDR1 SGHTA, CDR2 FQGNSA. CDR3 length: 17 residues. V was pared by 2 bases and J by 1 base, with 14 bases between. In DNA, the CDR3 is TGTGCCAGCAGCTTAAGGACCCGCGTCGAGAACACCGGGGAGCTGTTTTTT. Its translation: CASSLRTRVENTGELFF.

This clonotype was picked up a small number of times. The J gene is TRBJ1-1, the V gene TRBV5-1; 7 nucleotides match TRBD1. The CDR3 extends over 16 amino acids. V was pared by 4 bases and J by 3 bases, with 12 bases of the junction left unmatched. In germline, CDR1 is SGHRS, CDR2 YFSETQ. DNA for the CDR3: TGCGCCAGCAGCCAAACAGGGGCTCAAGAGGACACTGAAGCTTTCTTT. As protein: CASSQTGAQEDTEAFF.